The sequence of this T cell receptor beta chain was determined in a study of blood T cells in healthy people across ages. Study conclusions and caveats: Estimates drawn from one million T cells were deemed to understate diversity.

Through a sample-barcoded 5' primer and a J-beta primer mix, a second PCR was run for roughly 6 to 11 cycles. TCRdb used MiXCR to reprocess the 5' RACE reads, holding one entry per CDR3 protein. The sample lists 750,000 to 850,000 distinct CDR3 sequences, roughly 25% occurring once. The CDR3 contains 17 residues. Looked up from germline, CDR1 is SEHNR and CDR2 is FQNEAQ (reference sequence). The people who gave samples were healthy Caucasians from Russia, aged 6 to 90. Concerning this clonotype: Its antigen is not known. The junction differs from germline at one of its ends, possibly a read error.

The data also belong to a second study, concerning T cells of mothers and their children.

Sequencing input: blood. This sequence originates from a boy aged 5-17 years in good health. This chain links TRBV7-9 with TRBJ2-7, with 7 bases lining up with TRBD2. Here the CDR3 DNA reads TGTGCCGGCAGTCCACTATCGGGGAGGGGCCTTTCCTACGAGCAGTACTTC. The encoded protein is CAGSPLSGRGLSYEQYF.